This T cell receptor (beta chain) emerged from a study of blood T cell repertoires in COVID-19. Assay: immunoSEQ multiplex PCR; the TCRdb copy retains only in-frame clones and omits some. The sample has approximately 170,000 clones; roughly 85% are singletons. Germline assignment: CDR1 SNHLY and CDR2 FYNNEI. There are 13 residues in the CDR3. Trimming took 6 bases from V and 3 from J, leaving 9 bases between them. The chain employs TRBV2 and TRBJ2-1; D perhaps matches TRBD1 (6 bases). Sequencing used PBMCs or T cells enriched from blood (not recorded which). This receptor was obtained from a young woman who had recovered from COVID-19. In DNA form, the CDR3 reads TGTGCCAGCAGAAGGACAGACTACAATGAGCAGTTCTTC. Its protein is CASRRTDYNEQFF.